This T cell receptor (beta chain) was recorded in a study of T cells in Graves' hyperthyroidism and ophthalmopathy. TCR beta CDR3 regions were amplified from RNA transcripts. Researchers ran a first-round RT-PCR on the TCR CDR3 using the HTBI primer set. Each CDR3 protein gets one entry after TCRdb re-called the multiplex PCR reads with MiXCR. The repertoire holds a few hundred thousand distinct CDR3 sequences, with approximately 18% as singletons. Fresh peripheral blood, around 9.2 ml of it, supplied the PBMCs. V dropped 4 bases and J dropped 7 bases, with 9 bases sitting between them. The CDR3 length is 12 residues. Germline V lookup: CDR1 KGHDR, CDR2 SFDVKD. This clonotype turned up a few times.

The chain recombines TRBV24-1 with TRBJ1-2; possibly TRBD1 for D (6 bases). Sequenced: blood. This receptor was taken from a young man with Graves' ophthalmopathy. DNA of the CDR3: TGTGCCACCAGTGACTCCAGGGGTGGCTACACCTTC. Amino acids: CATSDSRGGYTF.